The 28 T cell receptor beta chains given below trace back to one sample, sequenced in a study of neurological immune-mediated disorders. This sample's time point: longitudinal time-point 3. TCRdb re-called the 5' RACE reads with MiXCR, one entry per CDR3 protein. The table has under 130,000 distinct CDR3 sequences, 10% to 14% seen once; the top ten hold approximately 3.1%. The material sequenced was PBMCs. These receptors originate from a female donor with HTLV-1-associated myelopathy (HAM/TSP).

Many counts were recorded for this clonotype. V and J are TRBV7-9 and TRBJ1-1; 10 bases line up with TRBD1. The CDR3 covers 17 residues. Germline V lookup: CDR1 SEHNR, CDR2 FQNEAQ (reference sequence). Unmatched junction bases numbered 7, after V lost 3 bases and J lost 0 bases. Written as DNA, the CDR3 is TGTGCCAGCAGCTTGACAGGGACAGGGGAAATGAACACTGAAGCTTTCTTT. Translated: CASSLTGTGEMNTEAFF. The variable domain in full, with the rest retrieved from reference TRBV7-9 and TRBJ1-1, is DTGVSQNPRHKITKRGQNVTFRCDPISEHNRLYWYRQTLGQGPEFLTYFQNEAQLEKSRLLSDRFSAERPKGSFSTLEIQRTEQGDSAMYLCASSLTGTGEMNTEAFFGQGTRLTVV.

This clonotype appeared many times. The chain has TRBV5-8 and TRBJ2-1; D remains unclear. The CDR3 spans 12 residues. Germline assignment: CDR1 SGHTS and CDR2 YDEGEE. V was trimmed by 2 bases and J by 9 bases, leaving 9 bases between them. The CDR3 region has the DNA TGTGCCAGCAGCTTACGTTCGGTTGAGCAGTTCTTC. Amino acid sequence: CASSLRSVEQFF.

The table lists this clonotype with a few counts. The rearrangement uses TRBV5-6 and TRBJ2-1, with 8 bases fitting TRBD2. This CDR3 region has 15 residues. The J segment lost 0 bases and the V segment lost 1 base, leaving 0 bases of the junction unmatched. Germline V gene lookup returns CDR1 SGHDT and CDR2 YYEEEE. CDR3 coding DNA: TGTGCCAGCAGCTTGCGGGGGGGCTCCTACAATGAGCAGTTCTTC. Protein product: CASSLRGGSYNEQFF.

This clonotype occurred many times. This chain connects TRBV7-9 to TRBJ2-5; 8 bases line up with TRBD1. Germline trimming cut 4 bases from V and 0 bases from J; bases unmatched to any gene: 4. This CDR3 is 15 amino acids long. Per germline, CDR1 SEHNR and CDR2 FQNEAQ (reference sequence). For the CDR3, the DNA is TGTGCCAGCAGCTCAGGACAGGGTTACCAAGAGACCCAGTACTTC. Translation gives CASSSGQGYQETQYF.

This clonotype has at least ten counts. The rearrangement joins TRBV5-1 to TRBJ2-2, with D unclear. The CDR3 extends over 14 amino acids. CDR1 is SGHRS, CDR2 YFSETQ, per germline. V was cut by 3 bases and J by 0 bases, with 6 bases left in between. The CDR3 spells CASSYKANTGELFF. The CDR3, as DNA: TGCGCCAGCAGCTACAAAGCGAACACCGGGGAGCTGTTTTTT.

This clonotype showed up many times. This sequence joins TRBV20-1 and TRBJ2-2; 10 bases agree with TRBD2. J gave up 2 bases and V 5 bases, and 5 bases lay outside the gene matches. Germline loops: CDR1 DFQATT, CDR2 SNEGSKA (reference sequence). The CDR3 consists of 15 residues. The CDR3 spells CSAALAGGNTGELFF. The CDR3, as DNA: TGCAGTGCTGCATTAGCGGGGGGAAACACCGGGGAGCTGTTTTTT.

This clonotype has more than one count but fewer than ten. The V gene is TRBV10-2, the J gene TRBJ1-5; D possibly corresponds to TRBD1 (6 bases). Germline-derived CDR1 and CDR2 are WSHSY and SAAADI. There are 13 residues in the CDR3. With 7 bases removed from V and 3 bases from J, the gap between germline ends came to 10 bases. CDR3 amino acids: CASIGQLNQPQHF. The CDR3 coding sequence is TGCGCCAGCATCGGACAGCTCAATCAGCCCCAGCATTTT.

The chain uses TRBV6-1 and TRBJ2-7; 12 bases agree with TRBD1. The V gene end was trimmed by 6 bases and the J gene end by 0 bases; junction bases not matched to a gene: 9. The CDR3 has 17 residues. The germline CDR1 and CDR2 sequences are MNHNS and SASEGT. The CDR3 protein is CASRDLMGQGASYEQYF. The CDR3 DNA is TGTGCCAGCAGAGATCTAATGGGACAGGGGGCCTCCTACGAGCAGTACTTC.

This clonotype was detected a few times. The chain is built from TRBV7-8 and TRBJ2-4; D is uncertain. This CDR3 region has 17 residues. Per germline, CDR1 SGHVS and CDR2 FQNEAQ. Deletions cut 0 bases from V and 2 bases from J, with 14 bases between. CDR3: CASSLAPAHIPKNIQYF. DNA of the CDR3: TGTGCCAGCAGCTTAGCGCCCGCCCACATACCCAAAAACATTCAGTACTTC.

With respect to this clonotype: At one end, the junction sequence differs from germline, possibly due to a read error. The V gene is TRBV5-1, the J gene TRBJ2-7, with 8 bases that match TRBD1. This CDR3 is 15 amino acids long. Germline V CDR1 and CDR2: SGHRS, YFSETQ. This CDR3 reads CANSFRQGRFYEQYF. CDR3 DNA: TGCGCCAACAGCTTTAGACAGGGGAGATTCTACGAGCAGTACTTC.

This clonotype appeared a few times. The V call is TRBV24-1, the J call TRBJ2-3, with D possibly being TRBD2 (6 bases). The CDR3 covers 14 residues. Germline CDR1 and CDR2: KGHDR and SFDVKD. Trimming removed 6 bases from V and 6 bases from J, with 15 bases in between. The CDR3 nucleotides read TGTGCCACCAGTATGGAGGGGCTGATCGATACGCAGTATTTT. Its translation is CATSMEGLIDTQYF.

This clonotype was seen at least ten times. V gene TRBV5-1 combines with J gene TRBJ1-1; D may be TRBD1 (5 bases). Germline V CDR1 and CDR2: SGHRS, YFSETQ. The CDR3 runs 14 residues. Trimming shortened V by 0 bases and J by 5 bases, and 11 bases separated the two germline ends. CDR3 loop: CASSLAGRGTEAFF. CDR3 DNA: TGCGCCAGCAGCTTGGCAGGGAGAGGGACTGAAGCTTTCTTT.

This clonotype was counted ten times or more. The chain employs TRBV20-1 and TRBJ2-3; TRBD1 agrees at 9 bases. This CDR3 comprises 18 residues. Germline V lookup: CDR1 DFQATT, CDR2 SNEGSKA (reference sequence). Unmatched junction bases numbered 12, after V lost 2 bases and J lost 0 bases. This CDR3 reads CSARSPGQGFFSTDTQYF. The DNA of the CDR3 is TGCAGTGCTAGATCGCCGGGACAGGGATTTTTCAGCACAGATACGCAGTATTTT.

This chain links TRBV10-3 with TRBJ2-3, with 10 nucleotides matching TRBD2. Germline V gives CDR1 ENHRY, CDR2 SYGVKD. The CDR3 consists of 14 residues. After removal of 10 bases from V and 2 bases from J, the junction contained 6 bases not matched to a gene. CDR3 residues: CATALAGDTDTQYF. As DNA, the CDR3 is TGTGCCACCGCCCTAGCGGGGGACACAGATACGCAGTATTTT.

This clonotype has a count of ten or more. The genes are TRBV6-5 and TRBJ2-1; 8 bases line up with TRBD2. CDR3 length: 16 residues. After removal of 8 bases from V and 4 bases from J, the junction contained 13 bases not matched to a gene. From germline, CDR1 is MNHEY and CDR2 SVGAGI. CDR3 nucleotides: TGTGCCAGCCGAACCCTCGGGGGGGCCGTATACAATGAGCAGTTCTTC. Translation: CASRTLGGAVYNEQFF.

This clonotype was seen ten or more times. The rearrangement uses TRBV5-1 and TRBJ2-2; D is undetermined. Germline V gene data show CDR1 as SGHRS and CDR2 as YFSETQ. CDR3 length equals 14 residues. V gave up 0 bases and J gave up 1 base, with 4 bases separating them. The chain's CDR3 is CASSLDKNTGELFF. CDR3 nucleotides: TGCGCCAGCAGCTTGGACAAGAACACCGGGGAGCTGTTTTTT.

Ten or more counts support this clonotype. This rearrangement joins TRBV4-1 to TRBJ1-1; D is uncertain. This CDR3 comprises 15 residues. Germline V gives CDR1 MGHRA, CDR2 YSYEKL. V was pared by 1 base and J by 2 bases, with 11 bases between. The CDR3 region is CASSQGGLPNTEAFF. For the CDR3, the DNA is TGCGCCAGCAGCCAAGGTGGGCTTCCCAACACTGAAGCTTTCTTT.

With regard to this clonotype: The CDR3 end shows no conserved phenylalanine or tryptophan, and so a read error is likely. It is unclear where the CDR3 begins or ends on the DNA, so no DNA is shown, and the CDR3 is as TCRdb lists it. The CDR3 sequence is CSAWVGPRSPLL. V and J are TRBV20-1 and TRBJ2-1; the DNA was not compared with TRBD2, the D call given in the table. Inclusive of both ends, the CDR3 amounts to 12 amino acids. Looked up from germline, CDR1 is DFQATT and CDR2 is SNEGSKA (reference sequence).

This clonotype was seen at least ten times. The chain carries TRBV7-9 and TRBJ2-3; the match to TRBD2 covers 11 bases. The CDR3 spans 15 residues. The V gene's germline CDR1 is SEHNR and CDR2 FQNEAQ (reference sequence). V lost 7 bases, J lost 3 bases, and 6 bases stayed unmatched. The CDR3 here is CASNQLAGDTDTQYF. In nucleotides, the CDR3 is TGTGCCAGCAACCAACTAGCGGGGGATACAGATACGCAGTATTTT.

This clonotype was seen repeatedly, ten times or more. The chain has TRBV29-1 and TRBJ1-6; D may be TRBD1 (6 bases). Germline CDR1 and CDR2: SQVTM and ANQGSEA. Trimming removed 4 bases from V and 6 bases from J, with 10 bases in between. The CDR3 consists of 13 residues. CDR3 loop: CSVGAGANSPLHF. CDR3 nucleotides: TGCAGCGTTGGAGCAGGGGCTAATTCACCCCTCCACTTT.

In the case of this clonotype: Just one base apart from a much larger clone, this may be a read error. The rearrangement joins TRBV15 to TRBJ2-1, with 9 bases aligning to TRBD2. In germline, CDR1 is LNHNV, CDR2 YYDKDF (reference sequence). This CDR3 is built from 14 residues. The DNA of the CDR3 is TGTGCTACCCGGGGGACTAGCCAGTACAATGAGCAGTTCTTC. Its protein product is CATRGTSQYNEQFF.

Concerning this clonotype itself: Possible read error: a much larger clone is one base away. The chain employs TRBV5-1 and TRBJ2-2; either TRBD1 or TRBD2 may supply D (5 bases each). The CDR3 has 15 amino acids. CDR1 SGHRS and CDR2 YFSETQ come from the germline V gene. The DNA for the CDR3 is TGCACCAGCAGCTTGGAGCGGACACTCTCCGGGGAGCTGTTTTTT. The encoded protein is CTSSLERTLSGELFF.

This clonotype was counted many times. The CDR3 here is CASSQVWTGRGGYTF. The CDR3 coding sequence is TGCGCCAGCAGCCAAGTTTGGACAGGGAGAGGTGGCTACACCTTC. The chain joins TRBV4-1 to TRBJ1-2; 8 positions match TRBD1. The CDR3 is 15 amino acids. CDR1 and CDR2 (germline): MGHRA, YSYEKL. Trimming cost V 1 base and J 7 bases; bases outside gene matches: 8.

There are many counts of this clonotype. This sequence joins TRBV24-1 and TRBJ2-1; D is possibly TRBD1 (5 bases). CDR3 length: 17 residues. Trimming took off 4 bases at V and 0 bases at J, with 15 bases between the two ends. Germline CDR1 and CDR2: KGHDR and SFDVKD. The CDR3 here is CATSEPPRVRSYNEQFF. CDR3 nucleotides: TGTGCCACCAGTGAACCCCCCAGGGTACGCTCCTACAATGAGCAGTTCTTC.

This clonotype was counted at least ten times. The chain uses TRBV5-1 and TRBJ2-7; possible D gene TRBD2, 6 bases. The germline V gene has CDR1 SGHRS and CDR2 YFSETQ. CDR3 length: 12 residues. Deletions cut 0 bases from V and 5 bases from J, with 6 bases between. CDR3 in DNA: TGCGCCAGCAGCTTGGCGGGGGACGAGCAGTACTTC. It translates to CASSLAGDEQYF. The full variable domain, completed using reference TRBV5-1 and TRBJ2-7, is KAGVTQTPRYLIKTRGQQVTLSCSPISGHRSVSWYQQTPGQGLQFLFEYFSETQRNKGNFPGRFSGRQFSNSRSEMNVSTLELGDSALYLCASSLAGDEQYFGPGTRLTVT.

This clonotype has a count of ten or more. V and J are TRBV5-1 and TRBJ2-1; 11 nucleotides line up with TRBD2. From germline, CDR1 is SGHRS and CDR2 YFSETQ. This CDR3 has 17 residues. Trimming took 4 bases from V and 5 from J; bases not matched to a gene: 11. The CDR3 region has the DNA TGCGCCAGCAGCCCAAACCCACTAGCGGGGGCCAACAATGAGCAGTTCTTC. Amino acid sequence: CASSPNPLAGANNEQFF.

This clonotype has at least ten counts. The gene calls are TRBV24-1 and TRBJ2-1; 10 positions agree with TRBD2. The CDR3 loop spans 15 amino acids. Looked up from germline, CDR1 is KGHDR and CDR2 is SFDVKD. J gave up 14 bases and V 3 bases, and 12 bases lay outside the gene matches. This chain's CDR3 is CATSDGGLAADSEFF. Written as DNA, the CDR3 is TGTGCCACCAGTGATGGAGGACTAGCGGCCGATTCAGAGTTCTTC.

This clonotype was found many times. V usage is TRBV12-3 or TRBV12-4 and J usage is TRBJ2-1, with D uncertain. Trimming stripped 6 bases from V and 5 bases from J, with 20 bases between. The CDR3 has 16 amino acids. CDR3 amino acids: CASSSYRASIHNEQFF. The CDR3 DNA is TGTGCCAGCAGCTCCTATCGGGCCAGCATCCACAATGAGCAGTTCTTC.